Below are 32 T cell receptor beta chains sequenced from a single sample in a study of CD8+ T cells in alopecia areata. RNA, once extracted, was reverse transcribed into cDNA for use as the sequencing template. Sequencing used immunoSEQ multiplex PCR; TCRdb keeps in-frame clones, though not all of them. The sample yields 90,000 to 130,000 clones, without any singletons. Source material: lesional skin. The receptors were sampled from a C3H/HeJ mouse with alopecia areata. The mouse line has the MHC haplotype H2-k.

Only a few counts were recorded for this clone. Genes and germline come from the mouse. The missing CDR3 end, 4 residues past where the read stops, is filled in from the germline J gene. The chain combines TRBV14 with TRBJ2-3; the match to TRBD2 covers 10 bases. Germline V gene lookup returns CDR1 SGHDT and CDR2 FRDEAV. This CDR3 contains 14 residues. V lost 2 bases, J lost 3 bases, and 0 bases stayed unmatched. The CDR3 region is CASSLGLGAETLYF. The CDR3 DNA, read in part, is TGTGCCAGCAGTTTGGGACTGGGGGCAGAA.

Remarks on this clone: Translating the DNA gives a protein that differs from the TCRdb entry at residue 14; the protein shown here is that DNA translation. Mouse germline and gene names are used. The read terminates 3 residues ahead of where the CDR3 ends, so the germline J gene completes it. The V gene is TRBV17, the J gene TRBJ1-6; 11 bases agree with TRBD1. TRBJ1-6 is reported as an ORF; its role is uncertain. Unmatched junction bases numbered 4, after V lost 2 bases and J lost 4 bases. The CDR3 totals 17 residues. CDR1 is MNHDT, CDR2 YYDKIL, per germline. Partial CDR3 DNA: TGTGCTAGCAGTAGACTCCGGGACAGGGGGTATAATTCGCCC. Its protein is CASSRLRDRGYNSP. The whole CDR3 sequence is CASSRLRDRGYNSPLYF.

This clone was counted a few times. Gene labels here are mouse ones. Partial CDR3 DNA: TGTGCAAGCAGCTCGTCCGGGACAGATGCT. It encodes CASSSSGTDA. In full, the CDR3 reads CASSSSGTDAEQFF. This chain links TRBV16 with TRBJ2-1, with 7 bases identical to TRBD1. From the germline J gene comes the end of the CDR3, since the read stops 4 residues before it. The CDR3 runs 14 residues. Germline V gene lookup returns CDR1 SGHSA and CDR2 FRNQAP. The trim removed 4 bases at V and 5 bases at J, leaving 5 bases unmatched.

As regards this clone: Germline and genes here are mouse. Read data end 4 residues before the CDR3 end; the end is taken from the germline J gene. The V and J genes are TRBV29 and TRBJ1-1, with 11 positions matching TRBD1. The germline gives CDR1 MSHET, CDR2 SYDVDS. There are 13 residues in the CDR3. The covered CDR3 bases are TGTGCTAGCAGTTGGACAGGGGGCGGA. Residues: CASSWTGGG. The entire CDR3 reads CASSWTGGGEVFF.

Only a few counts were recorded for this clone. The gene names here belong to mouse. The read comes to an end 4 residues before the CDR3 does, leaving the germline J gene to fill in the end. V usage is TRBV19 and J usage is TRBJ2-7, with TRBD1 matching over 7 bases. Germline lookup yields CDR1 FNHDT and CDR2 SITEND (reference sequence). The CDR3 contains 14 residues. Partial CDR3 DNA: TGTGCCAGCAGTCCCGGGACAGTGATTTAT. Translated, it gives CASSPGTVIY. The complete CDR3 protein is CASSPGTVIYEQYF. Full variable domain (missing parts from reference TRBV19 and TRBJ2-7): GGIITQTPKFLIGQEGQKLTLKCQQNFNHDTMYWYRQDSGKGLRLIYYSITENDLQKGDLSEGYDASREKKSSFSLTVTSAQKNEMAVFLCASSPGTVIYEQYFGPGTRLTVL.

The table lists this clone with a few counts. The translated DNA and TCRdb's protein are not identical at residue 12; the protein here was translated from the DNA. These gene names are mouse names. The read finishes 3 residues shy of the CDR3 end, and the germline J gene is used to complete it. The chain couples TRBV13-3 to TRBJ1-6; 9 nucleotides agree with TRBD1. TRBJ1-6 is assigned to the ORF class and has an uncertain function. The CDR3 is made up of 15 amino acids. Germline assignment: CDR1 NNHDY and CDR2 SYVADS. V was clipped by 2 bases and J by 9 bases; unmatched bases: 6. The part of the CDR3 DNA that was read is TGTGCCAGCAGTGAAAGGGGACAGGGTAGTTCGCCC. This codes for CASSERGQGSSP. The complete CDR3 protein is CASSERGQGSSPLYF.

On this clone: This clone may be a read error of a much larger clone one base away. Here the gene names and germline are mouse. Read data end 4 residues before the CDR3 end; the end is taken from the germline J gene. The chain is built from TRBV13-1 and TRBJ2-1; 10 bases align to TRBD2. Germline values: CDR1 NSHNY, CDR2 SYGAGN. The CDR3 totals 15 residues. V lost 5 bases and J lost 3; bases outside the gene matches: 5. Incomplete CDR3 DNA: TGTGCCAGCAGCCCCGGACTGGGGGCCTATGCT. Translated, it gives CASSPGLGAYA. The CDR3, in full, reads CASSPGLGAYAEQFF.

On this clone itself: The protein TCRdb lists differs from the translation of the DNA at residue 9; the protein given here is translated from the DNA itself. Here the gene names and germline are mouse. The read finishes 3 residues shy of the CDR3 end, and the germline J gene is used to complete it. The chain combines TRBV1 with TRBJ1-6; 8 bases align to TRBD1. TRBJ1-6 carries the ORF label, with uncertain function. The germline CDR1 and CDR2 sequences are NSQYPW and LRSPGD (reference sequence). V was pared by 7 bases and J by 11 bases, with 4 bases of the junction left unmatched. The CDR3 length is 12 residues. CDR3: CTCIGQGAPLYF. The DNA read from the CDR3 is TGCACCTGCATAGGACAGGGCGCGCCC.

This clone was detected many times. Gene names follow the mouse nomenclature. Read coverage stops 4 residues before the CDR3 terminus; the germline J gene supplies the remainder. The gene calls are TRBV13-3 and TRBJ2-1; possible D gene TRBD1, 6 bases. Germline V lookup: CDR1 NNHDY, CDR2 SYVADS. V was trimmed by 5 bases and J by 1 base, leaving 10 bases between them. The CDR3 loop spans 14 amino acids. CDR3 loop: CASRATGNYAEQFF. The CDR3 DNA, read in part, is TGTGCCAGCAGAGCCACAGGGAACTATGCT.

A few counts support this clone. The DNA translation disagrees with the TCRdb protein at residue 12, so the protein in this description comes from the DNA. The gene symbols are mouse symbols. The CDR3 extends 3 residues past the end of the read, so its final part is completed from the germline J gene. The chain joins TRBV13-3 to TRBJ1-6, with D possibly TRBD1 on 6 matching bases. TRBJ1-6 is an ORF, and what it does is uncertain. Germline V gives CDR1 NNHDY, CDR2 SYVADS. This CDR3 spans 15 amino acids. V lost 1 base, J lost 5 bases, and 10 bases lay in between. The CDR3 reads CASSDPGHHNSPLYF. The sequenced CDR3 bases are TGTGCCAGCAGTGATCCGGGACATCATAATTCGCCC.

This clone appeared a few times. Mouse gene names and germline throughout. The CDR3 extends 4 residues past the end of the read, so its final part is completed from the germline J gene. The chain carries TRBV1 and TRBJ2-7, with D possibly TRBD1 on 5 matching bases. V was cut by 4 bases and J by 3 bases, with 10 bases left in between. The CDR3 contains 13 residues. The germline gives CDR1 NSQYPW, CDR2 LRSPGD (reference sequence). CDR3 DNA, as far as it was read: TGCACCTGCAGTGACAGGTCACTCTAT. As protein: CTCSDRSLY. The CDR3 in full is CTCSDRSLYEQYF.

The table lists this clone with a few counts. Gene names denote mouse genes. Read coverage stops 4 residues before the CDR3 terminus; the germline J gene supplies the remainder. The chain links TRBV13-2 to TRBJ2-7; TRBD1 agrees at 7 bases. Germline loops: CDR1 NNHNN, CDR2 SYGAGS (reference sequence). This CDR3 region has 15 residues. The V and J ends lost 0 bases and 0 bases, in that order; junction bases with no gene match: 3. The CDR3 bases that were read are TGTGCCAGCGGTGATGCGGGGACAGACTCCTAT. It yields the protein CASGDAGTDSY. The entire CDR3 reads CASGDAGTDSYEQYF.

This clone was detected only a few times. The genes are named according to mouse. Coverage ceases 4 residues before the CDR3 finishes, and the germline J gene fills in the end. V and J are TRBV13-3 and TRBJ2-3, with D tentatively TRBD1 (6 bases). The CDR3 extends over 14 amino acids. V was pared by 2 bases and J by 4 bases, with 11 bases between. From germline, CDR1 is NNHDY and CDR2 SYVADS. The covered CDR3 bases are TGTGCCAGCAGTGAGGGGCAGGGGACAGAA. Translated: CASSEGQGTE. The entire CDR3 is CASSEGQGTETLYF.

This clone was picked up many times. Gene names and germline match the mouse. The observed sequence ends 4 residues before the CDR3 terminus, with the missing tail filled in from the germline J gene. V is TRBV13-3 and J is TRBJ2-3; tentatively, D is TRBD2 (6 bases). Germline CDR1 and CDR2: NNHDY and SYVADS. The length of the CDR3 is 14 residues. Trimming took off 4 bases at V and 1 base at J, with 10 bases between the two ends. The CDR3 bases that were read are TGTGCCAGCAGTATCTGGACTGGTGCAGAA. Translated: CASSIWTGAE. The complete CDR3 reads CASSIWTGAETLYF.

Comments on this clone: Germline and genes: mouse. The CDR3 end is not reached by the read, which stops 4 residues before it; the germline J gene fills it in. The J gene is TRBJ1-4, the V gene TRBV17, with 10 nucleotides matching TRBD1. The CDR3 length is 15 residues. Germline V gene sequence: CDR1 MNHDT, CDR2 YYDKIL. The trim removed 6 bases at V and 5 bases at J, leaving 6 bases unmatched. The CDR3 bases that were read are TGTGCTAGCAGCCCCGGGACAGGGGTGAACGAA. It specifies CASSPGTGVNE. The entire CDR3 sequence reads CASSPGTGVNERLFF.

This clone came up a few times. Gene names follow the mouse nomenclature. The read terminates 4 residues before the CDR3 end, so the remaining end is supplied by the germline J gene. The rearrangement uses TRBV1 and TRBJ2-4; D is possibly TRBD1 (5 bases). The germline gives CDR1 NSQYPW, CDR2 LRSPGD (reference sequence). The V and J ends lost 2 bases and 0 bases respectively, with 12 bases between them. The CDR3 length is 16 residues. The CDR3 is CTCSAPREGSQNTLYF. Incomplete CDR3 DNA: TGCACCTGCAGTGCACCCAGGGAGGGGAGTCAAAAC.

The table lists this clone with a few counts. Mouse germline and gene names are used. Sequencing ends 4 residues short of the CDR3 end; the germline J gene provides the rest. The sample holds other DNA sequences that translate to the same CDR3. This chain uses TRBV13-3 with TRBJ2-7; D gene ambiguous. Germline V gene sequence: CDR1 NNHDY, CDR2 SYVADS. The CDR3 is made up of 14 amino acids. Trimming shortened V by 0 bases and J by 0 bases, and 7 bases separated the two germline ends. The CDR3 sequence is CASSDAAGSYEQYF. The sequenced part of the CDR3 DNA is TGTGCCAGCAGTGATGCAGCTGGCTCCTAT.

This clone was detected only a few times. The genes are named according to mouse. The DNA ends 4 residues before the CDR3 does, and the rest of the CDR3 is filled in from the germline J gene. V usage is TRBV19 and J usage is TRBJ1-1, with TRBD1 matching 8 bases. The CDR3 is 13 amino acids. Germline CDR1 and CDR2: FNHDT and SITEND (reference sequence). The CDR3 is CASSPGRGREVFF. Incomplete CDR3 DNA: TGTGCCAGCAGTCCCGGCAGGGGGCGA.

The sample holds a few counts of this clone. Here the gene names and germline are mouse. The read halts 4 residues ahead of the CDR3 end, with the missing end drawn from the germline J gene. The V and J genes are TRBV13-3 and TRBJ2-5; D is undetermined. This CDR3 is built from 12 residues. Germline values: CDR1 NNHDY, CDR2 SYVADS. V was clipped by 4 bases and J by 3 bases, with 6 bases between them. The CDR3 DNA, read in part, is TGTGCCAGCAGTTCAGATCAAGAC. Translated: CASSSDQD. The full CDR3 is CASSSDQDTQYF.

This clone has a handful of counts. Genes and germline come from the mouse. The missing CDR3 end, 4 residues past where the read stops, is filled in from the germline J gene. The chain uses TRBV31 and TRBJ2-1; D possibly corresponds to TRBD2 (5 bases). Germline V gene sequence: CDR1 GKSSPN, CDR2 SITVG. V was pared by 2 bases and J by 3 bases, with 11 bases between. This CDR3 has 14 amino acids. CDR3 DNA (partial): TGTGCCTGGAGTGCACTGGTGCTCTATGCT. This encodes CAWSALVLYA. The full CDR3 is CAWSALVLYAEQFF. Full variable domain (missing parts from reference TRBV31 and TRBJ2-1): AQTIHQWPVAEIKAVGSPLSLGCTIKGKSSPNLYWYWQATGGTLQQLFYSITVGQVESVVQLNLSASRPKDDQFILSTEKLLLSHSGFYLCAWSALVLYAEQFFGPGTRLTVL.

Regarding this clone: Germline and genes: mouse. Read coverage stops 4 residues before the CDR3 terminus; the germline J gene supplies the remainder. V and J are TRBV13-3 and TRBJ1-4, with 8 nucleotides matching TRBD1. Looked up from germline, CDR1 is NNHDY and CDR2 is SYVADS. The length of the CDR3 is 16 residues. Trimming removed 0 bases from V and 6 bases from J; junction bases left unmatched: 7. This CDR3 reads CASSDAADRVHERLFF. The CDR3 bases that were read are TGTGCCAGCAGTGATGCGGCGGACAGGGTACACGAA.

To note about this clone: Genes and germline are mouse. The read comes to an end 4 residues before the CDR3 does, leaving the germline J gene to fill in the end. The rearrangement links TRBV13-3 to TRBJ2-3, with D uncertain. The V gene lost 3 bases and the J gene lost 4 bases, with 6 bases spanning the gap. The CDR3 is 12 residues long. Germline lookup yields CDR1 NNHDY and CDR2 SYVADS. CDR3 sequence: CASSARTETLYF. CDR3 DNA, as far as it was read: TGTGCCAGCAGTGCCAGAACAGAA.

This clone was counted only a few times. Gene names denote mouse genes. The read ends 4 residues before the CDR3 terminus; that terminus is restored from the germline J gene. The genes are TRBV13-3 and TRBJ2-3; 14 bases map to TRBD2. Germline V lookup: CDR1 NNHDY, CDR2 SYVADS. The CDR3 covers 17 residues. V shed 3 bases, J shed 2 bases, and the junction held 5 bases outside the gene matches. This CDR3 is CASSGDWGGADAETLYF. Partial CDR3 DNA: TGTGCCAGCAGTGGGGACTGGGGGGGCGCTGATGCAGAA.

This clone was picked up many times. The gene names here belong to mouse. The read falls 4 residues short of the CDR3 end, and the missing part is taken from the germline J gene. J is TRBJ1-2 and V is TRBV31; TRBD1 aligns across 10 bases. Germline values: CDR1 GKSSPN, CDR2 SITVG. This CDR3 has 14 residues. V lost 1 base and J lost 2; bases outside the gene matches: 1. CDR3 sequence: CAWSPGQGNSDYTF. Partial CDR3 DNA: TGTGCCTGGAGTCCGGGACAGGGGAACTCC. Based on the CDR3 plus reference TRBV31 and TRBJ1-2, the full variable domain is AQTIHQWPVAEIKAVGSPLSLGCTIKGKSSPNLYWYWQATGGTLQQLFYSITVGQVESVVQLNLSASRPKDDQFILSTEKLLLSHSGFYLCAWSPGQGNSDYTFGSGTRLLVI.

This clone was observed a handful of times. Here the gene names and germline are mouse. The CDR3 DNA, read in part, is TGCACCTGCAGGAGGGAGACTGGGAGCTCCTAT. It yields the protein CTCRRETGSSY. The whole CDR3 protein is CTCRRETGSSYEQYF. The chain employs TRBV1 and TRBJ2-7, with TRBD2 matching 7 bases. The read falls 4 residues short of the CDR3 end, and the missing part is taken from the germline J gene. V shed 6 bases, J shed 0 bases, and the junction held 8 bases outside the gene matches. Germline-derived CDR1 and CDR2 are NSQYPW and LRSPGD (reference sequence). This CDR3 comprises 15 residues.

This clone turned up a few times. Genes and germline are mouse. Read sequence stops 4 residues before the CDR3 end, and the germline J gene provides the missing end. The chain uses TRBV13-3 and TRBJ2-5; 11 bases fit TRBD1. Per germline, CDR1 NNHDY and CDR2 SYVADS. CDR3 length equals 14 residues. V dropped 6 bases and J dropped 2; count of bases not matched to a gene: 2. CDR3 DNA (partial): TGTGCCAGCATCGGGACAGGGGGCCAAGAC. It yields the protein CASIGTGGQD. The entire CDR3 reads CASIGTGGQDTQYF.

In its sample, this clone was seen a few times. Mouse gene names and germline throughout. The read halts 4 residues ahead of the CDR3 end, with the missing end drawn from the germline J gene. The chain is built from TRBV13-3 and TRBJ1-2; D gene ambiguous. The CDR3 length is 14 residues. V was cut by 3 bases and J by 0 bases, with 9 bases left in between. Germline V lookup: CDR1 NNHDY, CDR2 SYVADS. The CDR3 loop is CASSASDANSDYTF. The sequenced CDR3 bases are TGTGCCAGCAGTGCCTCAGATGCAAACTCC.

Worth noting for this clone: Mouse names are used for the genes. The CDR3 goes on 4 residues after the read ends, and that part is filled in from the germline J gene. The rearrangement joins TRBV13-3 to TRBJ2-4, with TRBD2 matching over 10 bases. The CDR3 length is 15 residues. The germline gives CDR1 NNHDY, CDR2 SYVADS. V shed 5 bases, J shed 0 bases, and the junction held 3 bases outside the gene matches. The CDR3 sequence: CASRGLGHSQNTLYF. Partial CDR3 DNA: TGTGCCAGCAGGGGACTGGGGCATAGTCAAAAC.

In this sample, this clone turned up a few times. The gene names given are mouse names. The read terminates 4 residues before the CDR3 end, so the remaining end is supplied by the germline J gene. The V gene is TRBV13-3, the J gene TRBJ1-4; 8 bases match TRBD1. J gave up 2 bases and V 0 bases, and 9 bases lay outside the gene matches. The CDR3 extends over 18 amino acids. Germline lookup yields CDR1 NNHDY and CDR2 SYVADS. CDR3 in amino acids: CASSDDFPSGGSNERLFF. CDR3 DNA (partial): TGTGCCAGCAGTGATGATTTCCCCTCAGGGGGCTCCAACGAA.

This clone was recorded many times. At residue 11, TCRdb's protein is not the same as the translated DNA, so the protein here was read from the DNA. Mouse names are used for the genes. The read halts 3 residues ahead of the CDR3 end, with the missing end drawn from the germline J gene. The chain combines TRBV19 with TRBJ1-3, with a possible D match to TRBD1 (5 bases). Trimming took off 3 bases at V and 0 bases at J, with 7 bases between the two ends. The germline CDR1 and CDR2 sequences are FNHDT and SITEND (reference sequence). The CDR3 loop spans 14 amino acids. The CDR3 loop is CASSNTGSGNTLYF. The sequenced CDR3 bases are TGTGCCAGCAGTAACACAGGTTCTGGAAATACG.

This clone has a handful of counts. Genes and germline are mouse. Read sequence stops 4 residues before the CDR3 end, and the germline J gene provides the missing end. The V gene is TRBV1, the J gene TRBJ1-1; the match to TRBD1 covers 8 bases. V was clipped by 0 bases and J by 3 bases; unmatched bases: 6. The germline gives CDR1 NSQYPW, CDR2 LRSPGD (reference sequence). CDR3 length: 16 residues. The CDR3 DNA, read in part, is TGCACCTGCAGTGCAGATTCAGGGGGCGCGGACACA. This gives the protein CTCSADSGGADT. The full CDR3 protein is CTCSADSGGADTEVFF.

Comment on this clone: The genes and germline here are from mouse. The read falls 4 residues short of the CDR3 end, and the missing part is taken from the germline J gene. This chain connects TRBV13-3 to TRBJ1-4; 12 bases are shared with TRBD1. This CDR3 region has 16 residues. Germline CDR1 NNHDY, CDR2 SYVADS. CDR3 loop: CASSDMGQGAPERLFF. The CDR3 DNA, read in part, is TGTGCCAGCAGTGATATGGGACAGGGGGCGCCCGAA.